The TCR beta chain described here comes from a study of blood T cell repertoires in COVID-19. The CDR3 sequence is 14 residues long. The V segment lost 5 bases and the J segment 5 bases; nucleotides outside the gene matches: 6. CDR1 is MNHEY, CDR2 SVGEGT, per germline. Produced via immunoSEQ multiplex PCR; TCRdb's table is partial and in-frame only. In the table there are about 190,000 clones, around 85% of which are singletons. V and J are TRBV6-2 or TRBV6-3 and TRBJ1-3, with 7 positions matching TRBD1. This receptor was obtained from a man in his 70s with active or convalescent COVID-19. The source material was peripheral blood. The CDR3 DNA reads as TGTGCCAGCAGTCAACAGGGGATTAGAAACACCATATATTTT. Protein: CASSQQGIRNTIYF.